The rows below give T cell receptor beta chains drawn from one sample of a study of T cells in Graves' hyperthyroidism and ophthalmopathy. MiXCR, applied by TCRdb to the multiplex PCR reads, yields one record per CDR3 protein. The sample includes about 640,000 distinct CDR3 sequences, less than 25% of them seen just once. The specimen sequenced was blood. The source of these receptors is a man aged 25-45 years with Graves' ophthalmopathy. Each CDR3 is given without its conserved first and last residue. D genes are given only for firm matches.

v_call	j_call	d_call	cdr3_aa
TRBV6-5	TRBJ2-7	TRBD2	ATITSGSPREQY
TRBV7-2	TRBJ1-2	NA	ASSSPGGGVAYGYT
TRBV7-9	TRBJ2-2	NA	ASSYDIGGELF
TRBV7-9	TRBJ2-7	NA	ASSPRRDYEQY
TRBV11-1	TRBJ1-5	NA	ASSPRGASQPQH
TRBV20-1	TRBJ2-2	TRBD2	SAMREGTGELF
TRBV6-1	TRBJ1-1	NA	ASTPGRWTEAF
TRBV6-1	TRBJ2-1	TRBD2	ASITRGTSYNEQF
TRBV11-2	TRBJ2-1	NA	ASSYLRLEYNEQF
TRBV6-1	TRBJ2-7	TRBD1	ASTTGGFEEQY
TRBV7-8	TRBJ2-2	NA	ASSLARSRTGELF
TRBV29-1	TRBJ2-7	NA	SVPKSSGRNYEQY
TRBV12-3/TRBV12-4	TRBJ1-1	NA	ATSHRQQNTEAF
TRBV7-9	TRBJ2-6	TRBD2	ASSLSGGLAGGPGANVLT
TRBV15	TRBJ2-7	TRBD2	ATSRLAGSYEQY
TRBV6-2/TRBV6-3	TRBJ2-3	NA	ASRSGVDTQY
TRBV20-1	TRBJ2-7	NA	SGWDHSYEQY
TRBV11-2	TRBJ2-7	TRBD1	ASSPWAGTGGNEQY
TRBV6-1	TRBJ1-1	NA	ASSLRASETEAF
TRBV5-6	TRBJ2-7	TRBD1	ASSVRSRGEQY
TRBV27	TRBJ1-2	TRBD1	ASSSQDRGPYGYT
TRBV10-1	TRBJ2-5	TRBD2	ASSESFAGGPGETQY
TRBV30	TRBJ1-1	TRBD1	AGLRQGSNTEAF
TRBV6-1	TRBJ1-1	NA	ASRGRKNTEAF
TRBV27	TRBJ2-1	TRBD2	ASSSRLAEYNEQF
TRBV12-3/TRBV12-4	TRBJ1-6	NA	ASSPTGYPPLH
TRBV18	TRBJ1-1	NA	ASSRSSGVPEAF
TRBV12-3/TRBV12-4	TRBJ2-5	NA	ASSLVHPGSSAETQY
TRBV7-9	TRBJ2-2	TRBD2	ASGISGPTGELF
TRBV2	TRBJ2-2	TRBD2	ASRRPYSGTNTGELF
TRBV19	TRBJ1-1	NA	ASSMGPRGLMNTEAF
TRBV4-1	TRBJ2-1	TRBD2	ASSHPTSGIYNEQF
TRBV10-1	TRBJ2-7	NA	ASSAELAHEQY
TRBV10-3	TRBJ2-7	NA	AISGDPAREQY
TRBV27	TRBJ2-7	NA	ASRQTGSSLYEQY
TRBV5-1	TRBJ2-3	NA	ASSLANRDTQY
TRBV19	TRBJ1-5	NA	ASSIGREINQPQH
TRBV7-3	TRBJ2-3	NA	ASSPGRGPGEDTQY
TRBV19	TRBJ1-1	TRBD1	ASSEDRAPRTEAF
TRBV7-2	TRBJ1-5	NA	ASSKLGGVQPQH
TRBV5-6	TRBJ2-6	NA	ASSPQYSGANVLT